This entry lists 31 T cell receptor beta chains sequenced from one sample in a study of cytomegalovirus exposure and HLA in healthy donors. PCR involved 60 Vbeta and 13 Jbeta primers. Assay: immunoSEQ multiplex PCR; the TCRdb copy retains only in-frame clones and omits some. This table holds around 100,000 clones, 74% found once. What was sequenced was PBMCs. The receptor source for this set is a man aged 50 to 59 in good health and CMV-seropositive.

The V call is TRBV30, the J call TRBJ1-2; D might be TRBD1 (5 bases). The CDR3 spans 14 residues. Germline lookup yields CDR1 GTSNPN and CDR2 SVGIG (reference sequence). With 2 bases removed from V and 2 bases from J, the gap between germline ends came to 12 bases. The CDR3 nucleotides read TGTGCCTGGAGTTTCCAGGGCCCCAACTATGGCTACACCTTC. Protein sequence: CAWSFQGPNYGYTF.

The chain combines TRBV14 with TRBJ2-5, with D maybe TRBD1 (6 bases). With the DNA end fitting TRBJ2-7 better, the J assignment may be wrong. The CDR3 sequence is 14 residues long. Germline V gene lookup returns CDR1 SGHDN and CDR2 FVKESK. The CDR3 nucleotides read TGTGCCAGCAGCCGATTACAGGGAGCCGACGAGCAGTACTTC. This gives the protein CASSRLQGADEQYF.

CDR3 nucleotide sequence: TGTGCCAGCATTTACTACAATGAGCAGTTCTTC. Its translation: CASIYYNEQFF. The V gene is TRBV2, the J gene TRBJ2-1; no clear D. This CDR3 has 11 residues. Trimming left V 7 bases short and J 3 bases short, with 4 bases between. CDR1 SNHLY and CDR2 FYNNEI come from the germline V gene.

This clone has only a few counts. V gene TRBV2 combines with J gene TRBJ1-1; tentatively, D is TRBD1 (6 bases). The CDR3 length is 14 residues. The V end was cut by 10 bases, the J end by 0 bases, with 15 bases between. Germline values: CDR1 SNHLY, CDR2 FYNNEI. Here the CDR3 DNA reads TGTGCCACCAAGTGGACAGCCATGAACACTGAAGCTTTCTTT. Residues: CATKWTAMNTEAFF. The whole variable domain, remainder taken from reference TRBV2 and TRBJ1-1, is EPEVTQTPSHQVTQMGQEVILRCVPISNHLYFYWYRQILGQKVEFLVSFYNNEISEKSEIFDDQFSVERPDGSNFTLKIRSTKLEDSAMYFCATKWTAMNTEAFFGQGTRLTVV.

The CDR3 region is CASSFVGQGYTF. The CDR3 coding sequence is TGTGCCAGCAGCTTTGTCGGACAGGGCTACACCTTC. The V and J genes are TRBV5-4 and TRBJ1-2, with D maybe TRBD1 (6 bases). Germline CDR1 reads SGHNT; CDR2 reads YYREEE (reference sequence). CDR3 size: 12 residues. Trimming removed 2 bases at V and 8 bases at J, with 10 bases between.

This clone was seen only once. The chain links TRBV29-1 to TRBJ2-3; 10 bases map to TRBD2. In germline, CDR1 is SQVTM, CDR2 ANQGSEA. The CDR3 sequence is 17 residues long. Trimming took 5 bases from V and 0 from J; bases not matched to a gene: 11. The CDR3 is CSVPGLAPRRSTDTQYF. The CDR3 DNA sequence: TGCAGCGTTCCGGGACTAGCGCCAAGACGTAGCACAGATACGCAGTATTTT.

The chain couples TRBV9 to TRBJ2-3, with D tentatively TRBD1 (6 bases). The CDR3 loop spans 13 amino acids. V lost 4 bases, J lost 7 bases, and 13 bases lay in between. Germline V gene sequence: CDR1 SGDLS, CDR2 YYNGEE. DNA for the CDR3: TGTGCCAGCAGCACCCCAGGGGAAAATACGCAGTATTTT. Translating gives CASSTPGENTQYF.

This clone was counted once. The chain joins TRBV10-3 to TRBJ1-2; D remains unclear. Germline CDR1 reads ENHRY; CDR2 reads SYGVKD. The V gene lost 7 bases and the J gene lost 2 bases, with 14 bases spanning the gap. CDR3 size: 14 residues. The CDR3, as DNA: TGTGCCATCACTCCAGACGACGGGAACTATGGCTACACCTTC. This gives the protein CAITPDDGNYGYTF.

This clone has only a few counts. The chain has TRBV9 and TRBJ2-1, with 10 bases matching TRBD2. Germline-derived CDR1 and CDR2 are SGDLS and YYNGEE. V dropped 4 bases and J dropped 0; count of bases not matched to a gene: 4. CDR3 length equals 16 residues. CDR3 bases: TGTGCCAGCAGCCCAGGACTAGCGGTCTCCTACAATGAGCAGTTCTTC. Amino acids: CASSPGLAVSYNEQFF.

The chain employs TRBV28 and TRBJ1-6, with D perhaps matching TRBD1 (5 bases). The CDR3 consists of 14 residues. The V and J ends lost 3 bases and 14 bases respectively, with 17 bases between them. Per the germline V gene, CDR1 is MDHEN and CDR2 is SYDVKM. For the CDR3, the DNA is TGTGCCAGCAGTTTGGTCTTGGGGGGTGCGACCCTCCACTTT. It specifies CASSLVLGGATLHF.

The rearrangement joins TRBV5-1 to TRBJ1-1; 7 bases are a match to TRBD1. CDR3 length equals 15 residues. The germline CDR1 and CDR2 sequences are SGHRS and YFSETQ. V was clipped by 2 bases and J by 3 bases; unmatched bases: 7. This chain's CDR3 is CASSFDRVGHTEAFF. Written as DNA, the CDR3 is TGCGCCAGCAGCTTCGACAGGGTAGGGCACACTGAAGCTTTCTTT.

This clone is a singleton in its sample. The chain employs TRBV7-9 and TRBJ2-1, with D perhaps matching TRBD2 (5 bases). Between the trimmed V and J ends, which lost 1 base and 15 bases, there was a span of 16 bases. This CDR3 is 13 amino acids long. Germline lookup yields CDR1 SEHNR and CDR2 FQNEAQ (reference sequence). The CDR3 protein is CASSLGSYGNGFF. The CDR3 DNA follows: TGTGCCAGCAGCTTAGGGTCTTACGGGAATGGGTTCTTC.

The count of this clone is one. CDR3 protein: CASSPRGGGDPGELFF. Written as DNA, the CDR3 is TGTGCCAGCAGCCCAAGAGGAGGAGGAGATCCCGGGGAGCTGTTTTTT. V and J are TRBV4-2 and TRBJ2-2; D may be TRBD2 (5 bases). Trimming cost V 4 bases and J 6 bases, with 18 bases left between them. The CDR3 runs to 16 residues. Per the germline V gene, CDR1 is LGHNA and CDR2 is YNFKEQ.

V gene TRBV4-1 combines with J gene TRBJ2-4, with no clear D. The CDR3 runs to 12 residues. Germline V gives CDR1 MGHRA, CDR2 YSYEKL. V was pared by 0 bases and J by 8 bases, with 5 bases between. The CDR3 sequence: CASSQEFDIQYF. In DNA form, the CDR3 reads TGCGCCAGCAGCCAAGAATTCGACATTCAGTACTTC.

A few counts support this clone. Other DNA sequences in the sample encode the same CDR3. This sequence joins TRBV27 and TRBJ1-5; possibly TRBD1 for D (5 bases). Germline lookup yields CDR1 MNHEY and CDR2 SMNVEV (reference sequence). The CDR3 spans 13 residues. V was pared by 5 bases and J by 5 bases, with 10 bases between. The CDR3, as DNA: TGTGCCAGCAGTCTGCGGGGGTATCAGCCCCAGCATTTT. It yields the protein CASSLRGYQPQHF.

The chain is built from TRBV5-1 and TRBJ1-2, with 7 bases aligning to TRBD1. With 4 bases clipped from V and 4 bases from J, the junction kept 4 bases outside the gene matches. The CDR3 is 13 residues long. Germline V gives CDR1 SGHRS, CDR2 YFSETQ. The chain's CDR3 is CASSAGQSYGYTF. In DNA form, the CDR3 reads TGCGCCAGCAGCGCGGGACAGTCCTATGGCTACACCTTC.

The rearrangement joins TRBV5-4 to TRBJ2-5, with 8 bases that match TRBD1. CDR3 length equals 14 residues. The V segment lost 0 bases and the J segment 5 bases; nucleotides outside the gene matches: 3. From germline, CDR1 is SGHNT and CDR2 YYREEE (reference sequence). The CDR3 is CASSLGQGMETQYF. The CDR3 region has the DNA TGTGCCAGCAGCTTGGGACAGGGGATGGAGACCCAGTACTTC.

This sequence joins TRBV5-1 and TRBJ2-5, with 8 nucleotides matching TRBD2. After removal of 0 bases from V and 1 base from J, the junction contained 5 bases not matched to a gene. The V gene's germline CDR1 is SGHRS and CDR2 YFSETQ. This CDR3 is 16 amino acids long. CDR3 sequence reads: CASSLASGGFQETQYF. The CDR3 region has the DNA TGCGCCAGCAGCTTGGCCAGCGGGGGCTTCCAAGAGACCCAGTACTTC. The full variable domain, with the rest looked up from reference TRBV5-1 and TRBJ2-5, is KAGVTQTPRYLIKTRGQQVTLSCSPISGHRSVSWYQQTPGQGLQFLFEYFSETQRNKGNFPGRFSGRQFSNSRSEMNVSTLELGDSALYLCASSLASGGFQETQYFGPGTRLLVL.

The gene calls are TRBV6-5 and TRBJ1-4; no firm D call. The ends were cut back, 2 bases at V and 7 bases at J, with 11 bases in the middle. CDR3 size: 14 residues. Germline V gives CDR1 MNHEY, CDR2 SVGAGI. In DNA form, the CDR3 reads TGTGCCAGCAGTTACGATCTACGGGGTGAAAAACTGTTTTTT. Its protein product is CASSYDLRGEKLFF.

The table lists this clone with a few counts. The chain recombines TRBV7-3 with TRBJ1-2; TRBD1 might be the D (6 bases). CDR1 and CDR2 (germline): SGHTA, FQGTGA. This CDR3 region has 14 residues. The V and J ends lost 4 bases and 4 bases respectively, with 13 bases between them. In DNA, the CDR3 is TGTGCCAGCAGCTCCACAGGGACAAGCTATGGCTACACCTTC. Amino acids: CASSSTGTSYGYTF.

This clone was counted a few times. The chain carries TRBV7-2 and TRBJ2-7; 8 bases agree with TRBD1. CDR1 is SGHTA and CDR2 is FQGNSA in the germline V gene. With V trimmed by 5 bases and J by 7 bases, 7 bases remained unmatched. This CDR3 comprises 13 residues. CDR3 nucleotide sequence: TGTGCCAGCAGCCAGCAGGGGGCGGAGGAGCAGTACTTC. It translates to CASSQQGAEEQYF.

The CDR3 nucleotides are TGCGCCAGCAGCCTCACGGCGGCGGGAGGGCCCTACGAGCAGTACTTC. Translated: CASSLTAAGGPYEQYF. This sequence joins TRBV4-1 and TRBJ2-7; 9 bases match TRBD2. Germline-derived CDR1 and CDR2 are MGHRA and YSYEKL. This CDR3 is 16 amino acids long. Unmatched junction bases numbered 9, after V lost 4 bases and J lost 2 bases.

CDR3 sequence reads: CASGLVYGQGEYGYTF. The CDR3 DNA sequence: TGTGCTAGTGGTTTGGTATACGGACAGGGAGAATATGGCTACACCTTC. The J gene is TRBJ1-2, the V gene TRBV12-5; TRBD1 agrees at 8 bases. The CDR3 runs 16 residues. V dropped 0 bases and J dropped 5; count of bases not matched to a gene: 8. Germline V gene lookup returns CDR1 LGHNT and CDR2 FRNRAP.

The chain employs TRBV6-5 and TRBJ1-1; tentative D call: TRBD1 (5 bases). Germline CDR1 and CDR2: MNHEY and SVGAGI. V was trimmed by 4 bases and J by 1 base, leaving 13 bases between them. The CDR3 loop spans 15 amino acids. CDR3 DNA: TGTGCCAGCAGTTCGGCAGGGAACTCGAACACTGAAGCTTTCTTT. It is translated as CASSSAGNSNTEAFF.

The rearrangement uses TRBV5-6 and TRBJ2-3, with D uncertain. The CDR3 is 11 residues long. The V end lost 3 bases, the J end lost 3 bases, and 2 bases lay between the germline ends. From germline, CDR1 is SGHDT and CDR2 YYEEEE. CDR3 nucleotides: TGTGCCAGCAGCTCAACAGATACGCAGTATTTT. Translating it yields CASSSTDTQYF.

The chain carries TRBV5-1 and TRBJ2-2; D is perhaps TRBD2 (5 bases). In germline, CDR1 is SGHRS, CDR2 YFSETQ. This CDR3 has 15 residues. V was trimmed by 4 bases and J by 3 bases, leaving 13 bases between them. The CDR3 DNA is TGCGCCAGCAGCCCGTGGACGGAGGACACCGGGGAGCTGTTTTTT. It codes for CASSPWTEDTGELFF.

V and J are TRBV30 and TRBJ1-5; D gene unclear. The CDR3 is made up of 13 amino acids. V lost 0 bases to trimming and J lost 0 bases, with 3 bases between them. Germline V lookup: CDR1 GTSNPN, CDR2 SVGIG (reference sequence). The CDR3 loop is CAWSVISNQPQHF. The CDR3 bases are TGTGCCTGGAGTGTCATTAGCAATCAGCCCCAGCATTTT.

This clone was recorded only once. The J gene is TRBJ1-5, the V gene TRBV5-1; D may be TRBD1 (5 bases). Trimming pared 2 bases from V and 3 bases from J, leaving 12 bases between. Germline V CDR1 and CDR2: SGHRS, YFSETQ. This CDR3 is built from 15 residues. The CDR3 DNA follows: TGCGCCAGCAGCTTCATTGGACAAATCAATCAGCCCCAGCATTTT. As protein: CASSFIGQINQPQHF.

This chain links TRBV14 with TRBJ2-2, with D hard to call. The V end was cut by 4 bases, the J end by 6 bases, with 6 bases between. CDR1 and CDR2 from the germline V gene are SGHDN and FVKESK. This CDR3 has 12 residues. The CDR3 here is CASSLVPGELFF. The CDR3 DNA is TGTGCCAGCAGCCTCGTCCCCGGGGAGCTGTTTTTT.

This clone has just one count. The genes are TRBV25-1 and TRBJ2-1; TRBD2 matches 12 bases. This CDR3 is 17 amino acids long. From germline, CDR1 is MGHDK and CDR2 SYGVNS. V shed 2 bases, J shed 7 bases, and the junction held 9 bases outside the gene matches. CDR3 amino acids: CASSELPTSGRLNEQFF. The CDR3 coding sequence is TGTGCCAGCAGTGAACTCCCGACTAGCGGGAGATTAAATGAGCAGTTCTTC.

This clone was detected a few times. The chain uses TRBV5-6 and TRBJ2-7, with D possibly matching TRBD2 (5 bases). The germline gives CDR1 SGHDT, CDR2 YYEEEE. V was shortened by 0 bases and J by 6 bases, with 19 bases between the two germline ends. CDR3 length equals 16 residues. The CDR3 bases are TGTGCCAGCAGCTTGGGGCCCAGAGGGTTTGAGGTCGAGCAGTACTTC. As protein: CASSLGPRGFEVEQYF.